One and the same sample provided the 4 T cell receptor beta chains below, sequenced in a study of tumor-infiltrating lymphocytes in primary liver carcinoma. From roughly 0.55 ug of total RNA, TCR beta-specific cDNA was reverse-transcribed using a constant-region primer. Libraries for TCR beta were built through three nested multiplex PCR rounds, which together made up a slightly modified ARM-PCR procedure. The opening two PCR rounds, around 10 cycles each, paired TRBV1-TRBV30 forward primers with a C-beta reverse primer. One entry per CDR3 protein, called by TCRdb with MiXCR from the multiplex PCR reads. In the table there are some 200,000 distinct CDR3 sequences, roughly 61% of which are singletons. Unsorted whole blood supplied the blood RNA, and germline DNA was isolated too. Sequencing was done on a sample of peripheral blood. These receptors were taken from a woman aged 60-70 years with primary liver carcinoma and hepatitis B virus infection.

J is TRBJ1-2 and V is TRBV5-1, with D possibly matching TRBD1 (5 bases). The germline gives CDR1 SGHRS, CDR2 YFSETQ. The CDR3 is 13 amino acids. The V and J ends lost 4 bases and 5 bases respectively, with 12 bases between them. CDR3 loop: CASSPGRIYGYTF. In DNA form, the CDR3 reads TGCGCCAGCAGCCCGGGACGGATTTATGGCTACACCTTC.

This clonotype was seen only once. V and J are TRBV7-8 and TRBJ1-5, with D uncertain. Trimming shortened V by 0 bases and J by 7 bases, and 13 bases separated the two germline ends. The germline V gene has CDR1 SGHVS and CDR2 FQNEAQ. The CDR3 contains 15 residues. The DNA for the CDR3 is TGTGCCAGCAGCTTAGCGGGTATGGACGCCCAGCCCCAGCATTTT. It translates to CASSLAGMDAQPQHF.

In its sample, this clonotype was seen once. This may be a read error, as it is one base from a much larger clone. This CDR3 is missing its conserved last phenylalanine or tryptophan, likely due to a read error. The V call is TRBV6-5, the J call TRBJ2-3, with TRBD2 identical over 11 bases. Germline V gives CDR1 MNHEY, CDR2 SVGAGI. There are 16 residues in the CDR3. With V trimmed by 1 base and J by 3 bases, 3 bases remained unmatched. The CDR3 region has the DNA TGTGCCAGCAGTTACTTGGCTAGCGGGAGGACAGATACGCAGTATTAT. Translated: CASSYLASGRTDTQYY.

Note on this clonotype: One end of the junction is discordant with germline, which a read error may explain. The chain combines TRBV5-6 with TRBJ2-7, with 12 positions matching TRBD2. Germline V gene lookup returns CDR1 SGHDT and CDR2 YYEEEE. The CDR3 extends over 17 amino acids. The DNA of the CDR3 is TGTGCCAACAGCTACCGGACTAGCGGGACCAGAACCTACGAGCAGTACTTC. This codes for CANSYRTSGTRTYEQYF.